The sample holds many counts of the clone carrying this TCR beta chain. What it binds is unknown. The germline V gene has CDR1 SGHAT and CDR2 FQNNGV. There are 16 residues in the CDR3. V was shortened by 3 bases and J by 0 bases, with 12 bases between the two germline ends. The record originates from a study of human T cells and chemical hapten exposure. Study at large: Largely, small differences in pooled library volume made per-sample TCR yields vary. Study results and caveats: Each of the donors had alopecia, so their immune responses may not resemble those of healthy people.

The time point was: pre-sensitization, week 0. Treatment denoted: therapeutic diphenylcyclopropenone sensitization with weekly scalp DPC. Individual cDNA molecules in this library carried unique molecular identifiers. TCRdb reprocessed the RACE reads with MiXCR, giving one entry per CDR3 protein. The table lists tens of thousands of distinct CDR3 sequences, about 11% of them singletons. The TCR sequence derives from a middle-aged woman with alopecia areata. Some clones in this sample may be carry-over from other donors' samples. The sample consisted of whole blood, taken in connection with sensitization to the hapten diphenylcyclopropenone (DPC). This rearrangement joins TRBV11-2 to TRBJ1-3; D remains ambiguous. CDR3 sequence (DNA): TGTGCCAGCAGCTTCCTTCGGGCAGTCTCTGGAAACACCATATATTTT. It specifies CASSFLRAVSGNTIYF.